This TCR beta chain originates from a study of blood T cell repertoires in COVID-19 (TCRdb year 2020). For the study in its entirety: Samples covering the acute and convalescent phases of COVID-19 were provided by collaborators in the United States, Italy and Spain. The prospective study material was composed of cDNA or gDNA derived from T cells, B-cell-depleted T cells, or PBMCs. Deeply sampled blood TCRbeta repertoires from subjects exposed to, actively infected with, or recovered from COVID-19 were included in the dataset. The repertoires were made available in a free public database intended to serve as a resource for research on the immune response to SARS-CoV-2. The samples were drawn from two sources: the first 160 participants of the ongoing ImmuneRACE study, and 950 to 1,500 subjects contributed by 6 global collaborators. A de-identified subject ID, COVID-19 status, age in years and sex were almost always included in the sample metadata. Where available, HLA class I and class II types were obtained from metadata supplied by the sample provider rather than from assay-based typing. Overall study results and their limits: The amount of clinical and demographic metadata varied by source and participant and was provided uncurated.

Each collaborating institution followed its own protocols to collect whole blood in K2EDTA tubes. For TCRbeta analysis, collaborators shipped samples in one of three forms: frozen whole blood, isolated PBMCs, or DNA extracted from either of those sample types. This clone was observed a single time. Its antigen is still unknown. Relative to the germline gene, one junction end is altered; a read error may explain this. The germline V gene yields ENHRY for CDR1 and SYGVKD for CDR2. Including the terminal cysteine and phenylalanine, the CDR3 comprises 13 residues. Only the CDR3 portion is preserved as DNA: 39 bases, with reading frame beginning at the first base. The immunoSEQ Assay, a bias-controlled multiplex PCR, was used to amplify TCRbeta CDR3 regions from genomic DNA. The original pipeline was this. Nucleated cell counts per sample were estimated from amplification of reference gene primers within the assay. To quantify the absolute abundance of each unique TCRbeta CDR3 rearrangement, sequence reads were collapsed and filtered. For each sample, productive Simpson clonality was calculated as the square root of Simpson's diversity index over productive rearrangements. TCRdb mirrors the immuneACCESS table, restricted to in-frame sequences. Some clones are absent from its copies; in checked studies, under half trace to an unresolved V gene, and the reason for the others is unknown. V, J and clone size reflect that table, while D and trimming were determined from the DNA. Across this sample there are 80,000 to 130,000 clones, with just under 95% seen only once. The top ten clonotypes cover around 5.4% of the sample.

Sequencing was performed on peripheral blood. This sequence originates from a man in his sixties or seventies with acute or convalescent COVID-19. The receptor chain draws on TRBV10-3 and TRBJ1-3; a stretch of 11 junction bases matches TRBD1. The nucleotide sequence reads as follows: TGTGCCATCAGTGAACCCGGACAGGGGGCCCCCGTATTT. Its amino acids are CAISEPGQGAPVF.